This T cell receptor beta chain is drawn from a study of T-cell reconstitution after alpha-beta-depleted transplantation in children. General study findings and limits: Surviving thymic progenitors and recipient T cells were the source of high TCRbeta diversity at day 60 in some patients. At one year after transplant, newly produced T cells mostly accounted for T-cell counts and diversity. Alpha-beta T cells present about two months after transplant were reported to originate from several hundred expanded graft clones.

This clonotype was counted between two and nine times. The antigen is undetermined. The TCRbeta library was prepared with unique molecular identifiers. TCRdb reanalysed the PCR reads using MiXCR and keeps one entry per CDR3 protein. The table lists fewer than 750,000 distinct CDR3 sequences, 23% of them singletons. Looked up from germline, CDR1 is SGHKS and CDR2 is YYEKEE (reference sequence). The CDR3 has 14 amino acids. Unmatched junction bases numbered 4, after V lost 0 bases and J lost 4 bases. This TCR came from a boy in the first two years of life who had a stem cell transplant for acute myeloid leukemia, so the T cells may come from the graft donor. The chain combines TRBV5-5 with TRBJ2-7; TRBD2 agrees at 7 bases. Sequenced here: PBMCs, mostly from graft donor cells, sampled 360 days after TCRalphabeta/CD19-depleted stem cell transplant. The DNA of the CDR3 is TGTGCCAGCAGCTTGGGGGAGGGGCCATACGAGCAGTACTTC. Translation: CASSLGEGPYEQYF.